This is a list of T cell receptor beta chains from one sample in a study of CD8+CD57+ T cells in acquired aplastic anemia. TCRdb independently ran MiXCR on the reads; one entry per CDR3 protein. The sample shows about 180,000 distinct CDR3 sequences, about 47% of them seen only once. The sequenced material came from sorted CD4+, CD8+, or CD8+CD57+ T cells (not recorded which) from PBMCs. All receptors derive from a human donor in good health. Each CDR3 is given with its conserved first and last residue. Part of the rows lack a size; the others show once, few, many or a class for expanded clones.

abundance: NA; v_gene: TRBV6-5; CDR3aa: CASSYSRGRTEAFF
abundance: many; v_gene: TRBV7-9; CDR3aa: CAGTLAGVQETQYF
abundance: few; v_gene: TRBV14; CDR3aa: CASSRQVAGGMGIQYF
abundance: once; v_gene: TRBV29-1; CDR3aa: CSADGGVKTQYF
abundance: many; v_gene: TRBV2; CDR3aa: CASSVPPSGENIQYF
abundance: NA; v_gene: TRBV7-6; CDR3aa: CASSLASVPGTGGKTQYF
abundance: many; v_gene: TRBV6-5; CDR3aa: CASSYSNVRGSNQPQHF
abundance: few; v_gene: TRBV6-1; CDR3aa: CASSERTGGSAEAFF
abundance: NA; v_gene: TRBV24-1; CDR3aa: CATSALTTGELFF
abundance: many; v_gene: TRBV5-1; CDR3aa: CASSWGLAGTDTQYF
abundance: NA; v_gene: TRBV5-1; CDR3aa: CASSLLTAYEQYF
abundance: NA; v_gene: TRBV10-3; CDR3aa: CAIRGLAGGNEQFF
abundance: many; v_gene: TRBV20-1; CDR3aa: CSARAADTQYF
abundance: many; v_gene: TRBV10-3; CDR3aa: CATASSGRYQETQYF
abundance: few; v_gene: TRBV12-3/TRBV12-4; CDR3aa: CASSSRSGLAGGGEQFF
abundance: many; v_gene: TRBV29-1; CDR3aa: CSGDRGFTYNEQFF
abundance: NA; v_gene: TRBV9; CDR3aa: CASSGLAGDRSYEQYF
abundance: NA; v_gene: TRBV20-1; CDR3aa: CSARDLKQNNEQFF
abundance: NA; v_gene: TRBV20-1; CDR3aa: CSARTGHRYEQYF
abundance: NA; v_gene: TRBV20-1; CDR3aa: CSARGLLAGTYEQYF
abundance: many; v_gene: TRBV20-1; CDR3aa: CSAHRRQGVTGELFF
abundance: many; v_gene: TRBV7-2; CDR3aa: CASTMTGGRNTEAFF
abundance: NA; v_gene: TRBV7-2; CDR3aa: CASSASRVQNTEAFF
abundance: many; v_gene: TRBV6-6; CDR3aa: CASSYSSGGPYEQYF
abundance: NA; v_gene: TRBV9; CDR3aa: CASSVDLYNEQFF
abundance: NA; v_gene: TRBV20-1; CDR3aa: CSATTPVTDTQYF
abundance: few; v_gene: TRBV2; CDR3aa: CASSEAWTGELFF
abundance: many; v_gene: TRBV7-3; CDR3aa: CASSPGLAGVGEQFF
abundance: NA; v_gene: TRBV20-1; CDR3aa: CSARGQGALWTEAFF
abundance: NA; v_gene: TRBV7-2; CDR3aa: CASSGLAWSGDEQYF
abundance: NA; v_gene: TRBV5-6; CDR3aa: CASSYGGTVTGEQFF
abundance: NA; v_gene: TRBV24-1; CDR3aa: CATSDLGTGTRDQPQHF
abundance: NA; v_gene: TRBV7-2; CDR3aa: CASSLGLADSSYEQYF
abundance: many; v_gene: TRBV20-1; CDR3aa: CSARDSPLLAGTNNEQFF
abundance: NA; v_gene: TRBV28; CDR3aa: CASSSHEQFF
abundance: many; v_gene: TRBV29-1; CDR3aa: CSGQGADDTEAFF
abundance: many; v_gene: TRBV15; CDR3aa: CATSRAPGDGSEQFF
abundance: NA; v_gene: TRBV18; CDR3aa: CASSTDRGPHEQYF
abundance: NA; v_gene: TRBV19; CDR3aa: CASSPPALPGEQYF
abundance: NA; v_gene: TRBV20-1; CDR3aa: CSGLAGANPRGETQYF
abundance: NA; v_gene: TRBV19; CDR3aa: CASRTDYNEQFF